This T cell receptor (beta chain) appears in the sequencing data of a study of cytomegalovirus exposure and HLA in healthy donors. General study results and limits: Indistinguishable V segments, including TRBV6-2 and TRBV6-3, were excluded.

Germline V gene sequence: CDR1 MDHEN, CDR2 SYDVKM. CDR3 length equals 17 residues. V dropped 5 bases and J dropped 5; count of bases not matched to a gene: 14. With 60 Vbeta and 13 Jbeta primers, the PCR was carried out. Profiled with immunoSEQ multiplex PCR; TCRdb holds only in-frame clones, not every one. Its listing shows tens of thousands of clones. Comment on this clone: Antigen: not known.

Sequenced: PBMCs. This receptor was obtained from a man aged 18 to 29 in good health and CMV-seropositive. The chain recombines TRBV28 with TRBJ2-5; 10 bases fit TRBD1. This chain's CDR3 is CASSRAGDRGGKETQYF. The CDR3, as DNA: TGTGCCAGCAGTCGCGCTGGGGACAGGGGAGGGAAGGAGACCCAGTACTTC. The full variable domain, completed using reference TRBV28 and TRBJ2-5, is DVKVTQSSRYLVKRTGEKVFLECVQDMDHENMFWYRQDPGLGLRLIYFSYDVKMKEKGDIPEGYSVSREKKERFSLILESASTNQTSMYLCASSRAGDRGGKETQYFGPGTRLLVL.